This T cell receptor beta chain was observed in a study of blood T cell repertoires in COVID-19. Overall study: Sites in the United States, Italy and Spain provided acute and convalescent COVID-19 samples.

V trimming: 2 bases; J trimming: 3 bases; junction bases outside the gene matches: 6. The CDR3 spans 16 residues. Germline CDR1 and CDR2: LNHDA and SQIVND (reference sequence). The protocol was immunoSEQ multiplex PCR, while the TCRdb copy is restricted to in-frame clones and leaves out a portion. The sample shows about 170,000 clones, 86% of them seen only once. V is TRBV19 and J is TRBJ2-4; TRBD2 agrees at 8 bases. This sequence was found in a man aged 50 to 59 with active or convalescent COVID-19. The specimen was peripheral blood. The CDR3 protein is CASSIKRESGKNIQYF. CDR3 coding DNA: TGTGCCAGTAGTATAAAGCGGGAGTCGGGCAAAAACATTCAGTACTTC.